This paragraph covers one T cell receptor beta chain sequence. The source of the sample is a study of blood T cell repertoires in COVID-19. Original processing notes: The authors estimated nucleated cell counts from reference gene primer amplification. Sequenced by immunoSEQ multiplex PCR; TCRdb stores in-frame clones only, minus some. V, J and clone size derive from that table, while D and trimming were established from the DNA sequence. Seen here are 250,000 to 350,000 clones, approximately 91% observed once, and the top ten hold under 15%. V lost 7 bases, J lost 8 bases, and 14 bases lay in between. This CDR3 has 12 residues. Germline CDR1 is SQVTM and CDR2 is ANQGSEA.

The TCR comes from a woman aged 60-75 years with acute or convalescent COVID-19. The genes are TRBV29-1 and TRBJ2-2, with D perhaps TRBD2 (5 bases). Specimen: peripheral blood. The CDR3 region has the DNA TGCAGCGCCCGGGATCCGGGAGGGGAGCTGTTTTTT. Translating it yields CSARDPGGELFF.